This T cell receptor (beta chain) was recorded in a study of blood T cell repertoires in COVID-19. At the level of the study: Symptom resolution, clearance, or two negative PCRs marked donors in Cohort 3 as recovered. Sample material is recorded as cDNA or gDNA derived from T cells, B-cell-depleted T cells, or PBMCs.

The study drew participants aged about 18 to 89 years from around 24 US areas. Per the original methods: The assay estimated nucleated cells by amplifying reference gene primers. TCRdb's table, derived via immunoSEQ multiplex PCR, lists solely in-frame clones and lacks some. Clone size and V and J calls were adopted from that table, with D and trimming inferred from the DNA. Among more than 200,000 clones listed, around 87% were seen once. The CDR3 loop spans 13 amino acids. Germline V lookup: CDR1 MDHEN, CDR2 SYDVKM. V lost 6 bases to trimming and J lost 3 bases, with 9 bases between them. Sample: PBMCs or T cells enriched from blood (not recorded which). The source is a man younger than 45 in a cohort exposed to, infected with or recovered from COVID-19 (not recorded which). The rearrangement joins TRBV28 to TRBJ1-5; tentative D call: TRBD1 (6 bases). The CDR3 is CASRVGANQPQHF. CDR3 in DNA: TGTGCCAGCAGGGTGGGGGCCAATCAGCCCCAGCATTTT.